This TCR beta chain was identified in a study of CD8 T cells in ankylosing spondylitis. There are many counts of this clonotype. The antigen is not known. General study points: Among TCR beta sequences, a motif of under ten highly homologous variants appeared characteristic of ankylosing spondylitis blood.

Libraries for TCR beta were made by quantitative 5'-RACE with molecular barcodes. Using its own MiXCR run on the 5' RACE reads, TCRdb lists one record per CDR3 protein. This sample yields roughly 130,000 distinct CDR3 sequences, of which over 6.5% are seen a single time; less than 15% belongs to the top ten. Germline V CDR1 and CDR2: SEHNR, FQNEAQ (reference sequence). This CDR3 has 11 residues. Trimming removed 8 bases from V and 3 bases from J, with 8 bases in between. The chain uses TRBV7-9 and TRBJ2-7; D ambiguous. The sample was blood, either unsorted or a sorted T cell fraction (not recorded which). The clonotype comes from a male donor with ankylosing spondylitis or in good health (not recorded which). The CDR3 DNA is TGTGCCAGCTCGCGCTTCTACGAGCAGTACTTC. Amino acids: CASSRFYEQYF.